What follows are 29 T cell receptor beta chains derived from one specimen sequenced in a study of T cells in Graves' hyperthyroidism and ophthalmopathy. RNA transcripts were the template for amplifying TCR beta CDR3 regions. Initially, a first-round RT-PCR of the TCR CDR3 employed the HTBI primer set. TCRdb recomputed calls from the multiplex PCR reads with MiXCR, one row per CDR3 protein. The sample lists about 570,000 distinct CDR3 sequences; about 45% were seen once. Specimen: peripheral blood or thyroid tissue (not recorded which). The receptors shown here come from an adult woman with Graves' disease, either hyperthyroidism or ophthalmopathy (not recorded which).

The genes are TRBV11-1 and TRBJ2-5, with D unresolved. CDR1 and CDR2 from the germline V gene are SGHAT and FQDESV (reference sequence). The CDR3 sequence is 12 residues long. Trimming removed 6 bases from V and 5 bases from J, with 10 bases in between. The CDR3 nucleotides read TGTGCCAGCAGTGATATTTGGGAGACCCAGTACTTC. Its translation is CASSDIWETQYF.

The DNA for the CDR3 is TGTGCCAGCGGATCACATGGGGTCGGGGAGCTGTTTTTT. It translates to CASGSHGVGELFF. This chain uses TRBV7-2 with TRBJ2-2; D gene uncertain. The CDR3 length is 13 residues. V was shortened by 8 bases and J by 7 bases, with 14 bases between the two germline ends. CDR1 is SGHTA, CDR2 FQGNSA, per germline.

Concerning this clonotype: Its ends do not fully match the called genes, so a read error is possible. The chain links TRBV30 to TRBJ2-7; D remains ambiguous. Per germline, CDR1 GTSNPN and CDR2 SVGIG (reference sequence). The CDR3 sequence is 13 residues long. The CDR3 DNA is TGTGCCTGGGGAAATACTTACTCCTGCGAGCAGTACTTC. This gives the protein CAWGNTYSCEQYF.

The V gene is TRBV4-2, the J gene TRBJ1-2; maybe TRBD1 (5 bases). There are 15 residues in the CDR3. Trimming stripped 0 bases from V and 7 bases from J, with 15 bases between. From germline, CDR1 is LGHNA and CDR2 YNFKEQ. CDR3 sequence reads: CASSQDLRGGFGYTF. CDR3 bases: TGTGCCAGCAGCCAAGACCTGAGGGGAGGCTTTGGCTACACCTTC.

This clonotype has a count of ten or more. The V and J genes are TRBV14 and TRBJ2-7; 9 bases line up with TRBD2. CDR3 length equals 14 residues. Per germline, CDR1 SGHDN and CDR2 FVKESK. V shed 7 bases and J 6 bases; nucleotides not matched to a gene: 10. The CDR3 bases are TGTGCCAGCAAGGCTAATAGCGGGAGTCTCGAGCAGTACTTC. This encodes CASKANSGSLEQYF.

This clonotype was seen only a few times. V is TRBV7-3 and J is TRBJ2-5; 9 nucleotides agree with TRBD1. Looked up from germline, CDR1 is SGHTA and CDR2 is FQGTGA. The ends lost 3 bases at V and 0 bases at J; junction bases unmatched: 2. The CDR3 length is 15 residues. CDR3 amino acids: CASSLGQGYQETQYF. The CDR3 bases are TGTGCCAGCAGCTTGGGACAGGGATACCAAGAGACCCAGTACTTC.

Many counts were recorded for this clonotype. This chain links TRBV6-5 with TRBJ1-2; the D is unclear. The V gene lost 6 bases and the J gene lost 8 bases, with 13 bases spanning the gap. Looked up from germline, CDR1 is MNHEY and CDR2 is SVGAGI. This CDR3 comprises 12 residues. In nucleotides, the CDR3 is TGTGCCAGCAGCCGCTCATCCTACGGCTACACCTTC. Translated: CASSRSSYGYTF.

In its sample, this clonotype was seen many times. This rearrangement joins TRBV4-2 to TRBJ2-6; D uncertain. The V and J ends lost 1 base and 0 bases respectively, with 10 bases between them. The CDR3 runs 17 residues. Germline lookup yields CDR1 LGHNA and CDR2 YNFKEQ. The CDR3 DNA reads as TGTGCCAGCAGCCAAGTTAAACGGTCCTCTGGGGCCAACGTCCTGACTTTC. Encoded protein: CASSQVKRSSGANVLTF.

In this sample, this clonotype turned up many times. This chain uses TRBV7-9 with TRBJ1-1, with a possible D match to TRBD1 (6 bases). The V gene's germline CDR1 is SEHNR and CDR2 FQNEAQ (reference sequence). The length of the CDR3 is 12 residues. The V gene lost 6 bases and the J gene lost 4 bases, with 9 bases spanning the gap. For the CDR3, the DNA is TGTGCCAGCAGTAGCAGGGGCACTGAAGCTTTCTTT. Translating gives CASSSRGTEAFF.

As DNA, the CDR3 is TGTGCCAGCAGCTATAGCGGGACCCGGGATACGCAGTATTTT. This gives the protein CASSYSGTRDTQYF. The rearrangement uses TRBV7-9 and TRBJ2-3; 8 nucleotides align to TRBD2. Germline CDR1 reads SEHNR; CDR2 reads FQNEAQ (reference sequence). V shed 4 bases, J shed 6 bases, and the junction held 6 bases outside the gene matches. This CDR3 contains 14 residues.

Comment on this clonotype: One end of the junction does not line up with germline, which may come from a read error. This chain's CDR3 is CAISHRQTDCGYTF. CDR3 coding DNA: TGTGCCATCAGCCATCGACAGACCGACTGTGGCTACACCTTC. The chain joins TRBV4-2 to TRBJ1-2; D perhaps matches TRBD1 (5 bases). The germline gives CDR1 LGHNA, CDR2 YNFKEQ. The CDR3 runs to 14 residues.

This chain links TRBV29-1 with TRBJ2-6; TRBD2 is a possible D gene (6 bases). The ends were cut back, 2 bases at V and 3 bases at J, with 14 bases in the middle. Looked up from germline, CDR1 is SQVTM and CDR2 is ANQGSEA. CDR3 length equals 16 residues. The CDR3 DNA is TGCAGCGTTGAAAGCCCGGGAGCGGGTGGGGCCAACGTCCTGACTTTC. As protein: CSVESPGAGGANVLTF.

This sequence joins TRBV7-2 and TRBJ2-7, with 7 positions matching TRBD1. The CDR3 sequence is 15 residues long. The V gene's germline CDR1 is SGHTA and CDR2 FQGNSA. With 2 bases clipped from V and 3 bases from J, the junction kept 7 bases outside the gene matches. The CDR3 region has the DNA TGTGCCAGCAGCTTATCCCAGGCAGGGGGCTACGAGCAGTACTTC. The encoded protein is CASSLSQAGGYEQYF.

This clonotype has more than one count but fewer than ten. DNA of the CDR3: TGTGCCACCAGTGACCCCGGGACGGATATTCTTGGGGCCAACGTCCTGACTTTC. It is translated as CATSDPGTDILGANVLTF. The chain couples TRBV24-1 to TRBJ2-6, with D perhaps matching TRBD1 or TRBD2 (5 bases each). The ends were cut back, 4 bases at V and 3 bases at J, with 18 bases in the middle. Germline V gene lookup returns CDR1 KGHDR and CDR2 SFDVKD. This CDR3 contains 18 residues.

This clonotype appeared a single time. V usage is TRBV2 and J usage is TRBJ2-2; D uncertain. The CDR3 extends over 10 amino acids. Germline CDR1 SNHLY, CDR2 FYNNEI. The ends were cut back, 9 bases at V and 7 bases at J, with 6 bases in the middle. CDR3 region: CASEDGELFF. CDR3 DNA sequence: TGTGCCAGTGAAGACGGGGAGCTGTTTTTT.

This clonotype has at least ten counts. V usage is TRBV5-1 and J usage is TRBJ2-2; D is unclear. Trimming cost V 0 bases and J 3 bases, with 12 bases left between them. Germline V gene sequence: CDR1 SGHRS, CDR2 YFSETQ. The CDR3 covers 16 residues. CDR3 coding DNA: TGCGCCAGCAGCTTGGCCCTAGGAGCCGACACCGGGGAGCTGTTTTTT. It codes for CASSLALGADTGELFF.

This clonotype was counted between two and nine times. V gene TRBV7-9 combines with J gene TRBJ1-2, with TRBD1 identical over 10 bases. The V gene end was trimmed by 4 bases and the J gene end by 10 bases; junction bases not matched to a gene: 6. This CDR3 spans 13 amino acids. Germline V gives CDR1 SEHNR, CDR2 FQNEAQ (reference sequence). The CDR3 loop is CASSSDRGLNYTF. The CDR3 bases are TGTGCCAGCAGCTCCGACAGGGGGCTGAACTACACCTTC.

In its sample, this clonotype was seen many times. The gene calls are TRBV29-1 and TRBJ2-5, with D possibly TRBD2 on 5 matching bases. V dropped 4 bases and J dropped 5 bases, with 14 bases sitting between them. This CDR3 has 13 amino acids. From germline, CDR1 is SQVTM and CDR2 ANQGSEA. CDR3 DNA sequence: TGCAGCGTTGTTAGGAGGAGAGGGGAGACCCAGTACTTC. It codes for CSVVRRRGETQYF.

This clonotype was seen at least ten times. The chain links TRBV7-2 to TRBJ2-5; tentatively, D is TRBD2 (5 bases). Trimming removed 3 bases from V and 7 bases from J, with 15 bases in between. The CDR3 is 14 residues long. Germline CDR1 reads SGHTA; CDR2 reads FQGNSA. CDR3 loop: CASSFQRMGGTQYF. CDR3 bases: TGTGCCAGCAGCTTTCAGCGGATGGGCGGGACCCAGTACTTC.

Notes on this clonotype: One end of the junction does not line up with germline, which may come from a read error. The rearrangement links TRBV15 to TRBJ2-7, with 9 bases identical to TRBD2. From germline, CDR1 is LNHNV and CDR2 YYDKDF (reference sequence). The CDR3 consists of 15 residues. CDR3 nucleotides: TGTGCCAGCTCTACGGCGGGAGGGGCTCGCTACGGGCAGTACTTC. Translating gives CASSTAGGARYGQYF.

The chain uses TRBV20-1 and TRBJ2-7; the match to TRBD2 covers 8 bases. The DNA end lines up better with TRBJ2-1; the J call may be wrong. Germline V gene lookup returns CDR1 DFQATT and CDR2 SNEGSKA (reference sequence). The CDR3 has 15 amino acids. CDR3 loop: CSARDWGLAYNEQFF. CDR3 sequence (DNA): TGCAGTGCTAGAGATTGGGGACTAGCCTACAATGAGCAGTTCTTC.

The chain couples TRBV5-1 to TRBJ2-7; TRBD1 might be the D (5 bases). V was clipped by 8 bases and J by 6 bases, with 24 bases between them. Germline V gene sequence: CDR1 SGHRS, CDR2 YFSETQ. CDR3 length: 15 amino acids. The CDR3: CASSPAATQGGEQYF. In DNA form, the CDR3 reads TGCGCCAGTAGTCCGGCTGCGACGCAGGGCGGCGAGCAGTACTTC.

This clonotype was seen ten or more times. V gene TRBV5-6 combines with J gene TRBJ1-2; possibly TRBD1 for D (5 bases). The CDR3 is 16 amino acids. The V end lost 2 bases, the J end lost 6 bases, and 20 bases lay between the germline ends. The germline V gene has CDR1 SGHDT and CDR2 YYEEEE. The CDR3 nucleotides read TGTGCCAGCAGCTTCCCCTGGTCAGGGCCACACGATGGCTACACCTTC. It codes for CASSFPWSGPHDGYTF.

The chain uses TRBV7-9 and TRBJ1-6, with a possible D match to TRBD1 (5 bases). V lost 6 bases to trimming and J lost 9 bases, with 18 bases between them. The CDR3 has 15 amino acids. The germline V gene has CDR1 SEHNR and CDR2 FQNEAQ (reference sequence). CDR3 loop: CASSPDSRLGSPLHF. DNA for the CDR3: TGTGCCAGCAGTCCTGACAGTCGATTAGGTTCACCCCTCCACTTT.

CDR3 sequence reads: CASSHLLAGTQYF. The CDR3, as DNA: TGTGCCAGCAGCCATTTACTAGCGGGAACGCAGTATTTT. The chain couples TRBV12-3 or TRBV12-4 to TRBJ2-3, with TRBD2 identical over 10 bases. This CDR3 has 13 amino acids. J lost 9 bases, V lost 6 bases, and 6 bases had no gene match.

The chain combines TRBV20-1 with TRBJ2-7, with D perhaps TRBD2 (6 bases). Germline lookup yields CDR1 DFQATT and CDR2 SNEGSKA (reference sequence). The V gene lost 1 base and the J gene lost 0 bases, with 10 bases spanning the gap. The CDR3 extends over 14 amino acids. The CDR3 DNA is TGCAGTGCTAGAGTCGCCGGGAGCTCCTACGAGCAGTACTTC. Translated, it gives CSARVAGSSYEQYF.

This clonotype was recorded many times. J is TRBJ2-7 and V is TRBV2, with 9 bases fitting TRBD2. This CDR3 comprises 14 residues. V trimming: 7 bases; J trimming: 2 bases; junction bases outside the gene matches: 6. Germline V gene lookup returns CDR1 SNHLY and CDR2 FYNNEI. The CDR3 bases are TGTGCCAGCACGGCTAGCGGGACAACCTACGAGCAGTACTTC. It yields the protein CASTASGTTYEQYF. Full variable domain (outside the CDR3, taken from reference TRBV2 and TRBJ2-7): EPEVTQTPSHQVTQMGQEVILRCVPISNHLYFYWYRQILGQKVEFLVSFYNNEISEKSEIFDDQFSVERPDGSNFTLKIRSTKLEDSAMYFCASTASGTTYEQYFGPGTRLTVT.

As to this clonotype: Sequence at one end of the junction differs from germline and may be a read error. This chain joins TRBV5-1 and TRBJ1-6; D is uncertain. The CDR3 runs 15 residues. Germline CDR1 SGHRS, CDR2 YFSETQ. CDR3 region: CAGSLDAGLNSPLHF. In nucleotides, the CDR3 is TGCGCCGGCAGCTTGGACGCCGGCCTTAATTCACCCCTCCACTTT.

There are many counts of this clonotype. The V call is TRBV11-2, the J call TRBJ1-1; D possibly corresponds to TRBD1 (6 bases). CDR3 length: 16 residues. Germline V gene data show CDR1 as SGHAT and CDR2 as FQNNGV. The V end lost 3 bases, the J end lost 1 base, and 15 bases lay between the germline ends. The CDR3 nucleotides are TGTGCCAGCAGCTTCCCCCGGGGGCGTTCGAACACTGAAGCTTTCTTT. Its protein product is CASSFPRGRSNTEAFF.